This T cell receptor beta chain was identified during a study of blood T cell repertoires in COVID-19 (dated by TCRdb to the early 2020s). About the full investigation: Samples from collaborators originated in the United States, Italy and Spain and spanned both the acute and convalescent phases of COVID-19. A de-identified subject ID, COVID-19 status, age in years and sex were almost always included in the sample metadata. The material from the prospective study consisted of cDNA or gDNA derived from T cells, B-cell-depleted T cells, or PBMCs. The repertoires were made available in a free public database intended to serve as a resource for research on the immune response to SARS-CoV-2. Samples were obtained from the ongoing ImmuneRACE study (first 160 participants) and from 1,254 subjects provided by 6 global collaborators. Where available, HLA class I and class II types were obtained from metadata supplied by the sample provider rather than from assay-based typing. The dataset comprised deeply sampled blood TCRbeta repertoires from subjects exposed to, actively infected with, or recovered from COVID-19. Beyond this particular receptor, the publication reports: How much clinical and demographic metadata was included differed by source and by participant, and the metadata was provided uncurated.

Points on this clone: This clone's antigen is unknown. No much larger clonotype is one base removed from it; base qualities were not supplied.

From a lookup of the germline V gene (reference sequence), CDR1 and CDR2 are GTSNPN and SVGIG. Taken from cysteine to phenylalanine, the CDR3 has 19 residues. Only the CDR3 DNA is retained, 57 bases long and in frame from the first base. Relative to germline, V is missing 0 bases and J is missing 1 base, with 14 bases of the junction outside any gene match. TCRbeta CDR3 regions were amplified from genomic DNA using the immunoSEQ Assay, a bias-controlled multiplex PCR. The paper's processing steps were these. Within the assay, amplification of reference gene primers was used to estimate how many nucleated cells each sample contained. To quantify the absolute abundance of each unique TCRbeta CDR3 rearrangement, sequence reads were collapsed and filtered. For each sample, productive Simpson clonality was calculated by taking the square root of Simpson's diversity index across productive rearrangements. In TCRdb, the immuneACCESS table is reduced to in-frame sequences with V and J assigned. These tables do not hold every clone; where another copy was compared, an unresolved V gene accounts for under half, and the others remain unexplained. V, J and clone size reflect that table, while D and trimming were determined from the DNA. The sample table lists 350,000 to 450,000 clones, about 86% of them with a count of one. Jointly, the top ten make up just over 7% of the sample.

At one collaborating source in Seattle, patients were enrolled during active infection and were followed longitudinally through the course of disease. Each collaborating institution followed its own protocols to collect whole blood in K2EDTA tubes. For TCRbeta analysis, collaborators shipped samples in one of three forms: frozen whole blood, isolated PBMCs, or DNA extracted from either of those sample types. The receptor comes from a woman aged 55-75 years with COVID-19, enrolled during active disease. Sequenced sample: peripheral blood. This sequence uses TRBV30 and TRBJ2-4, and 8 bases in between align with TRBD1. The CDR3 corresponds to CAWSVQGRGRNLAKNIQYF. At the DNA level, the sequence is TGTGCCTGGAGTGTACAGGGCAGGGGGCGCAATCTGGCCAAAAACATTCAGTACTTC.